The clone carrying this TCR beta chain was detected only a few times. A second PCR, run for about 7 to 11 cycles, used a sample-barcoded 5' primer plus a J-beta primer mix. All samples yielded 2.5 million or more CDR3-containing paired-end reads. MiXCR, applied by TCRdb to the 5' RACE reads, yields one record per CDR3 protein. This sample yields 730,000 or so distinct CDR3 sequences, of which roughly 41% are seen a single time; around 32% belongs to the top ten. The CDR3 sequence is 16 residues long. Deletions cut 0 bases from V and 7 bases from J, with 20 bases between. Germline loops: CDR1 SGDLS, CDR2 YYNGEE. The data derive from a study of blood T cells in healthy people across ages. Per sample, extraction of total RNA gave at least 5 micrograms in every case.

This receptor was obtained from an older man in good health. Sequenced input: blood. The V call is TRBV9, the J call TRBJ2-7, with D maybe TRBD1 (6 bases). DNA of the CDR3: TGTGCCAGCAGCGTAGGTTTCCAGGGGAAAGGGAATGAGCAGTACTTC. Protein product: CASSVGFQGKGNEQYF.